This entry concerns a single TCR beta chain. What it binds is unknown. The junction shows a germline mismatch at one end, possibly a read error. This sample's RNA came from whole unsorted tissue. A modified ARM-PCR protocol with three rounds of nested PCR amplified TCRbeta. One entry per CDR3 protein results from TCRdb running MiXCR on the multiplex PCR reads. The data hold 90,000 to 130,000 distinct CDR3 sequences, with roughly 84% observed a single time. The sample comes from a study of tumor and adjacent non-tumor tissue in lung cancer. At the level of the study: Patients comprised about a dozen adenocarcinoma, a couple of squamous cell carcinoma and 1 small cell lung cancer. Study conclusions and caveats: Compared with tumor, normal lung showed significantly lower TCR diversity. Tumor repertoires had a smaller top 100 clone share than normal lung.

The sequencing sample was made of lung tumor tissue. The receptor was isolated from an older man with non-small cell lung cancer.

This CDR3 is CDSSSYYGYTF. CDR3 nucleotide sequence: TGTGACAGCAGTTCGTACTATGGCTACACCTTC. The chain carries TRBV12-3 or TRBV12-4 and TRBJ1-2; no clear D. The CDR3 has 11 amino acids.